A selection of T cell receptor beta chains follows, all from one sample in a study of OX40 agonist ivuxolimab in advanced cancers. Clones were read by immunoSEQ multiplex PCR, and TCRdb kept only the in-frame ones, dropping some. The sample lists 60,000 to 70,000 clones; about 85% were seen once. The specimen comprised CD4+ or CD8+ T cells sorted from blood, sampled in a trial of the OX40 agonist ivuxolimab. Receptors originate from an adult with an advanced solid tumor such as melanoma, head and neck, liver or kidney cancer. CDR3s include the opening cysteine and the closing phenylalanine or tryptophan. D genes are given only for firm matches. Only some rows state a clone size, as once, few, many or a class for expanded clones.

length | D | J | size | V | CDR3 | DNA
16 | TRBD1 | TRBJ2-5 | . | TRBV11-1 | CASSSTGQGLQETQYF | TGTGCCAGCAGCTCTACGGGACAGGGGCTCCAAGAGACCCAGTACTTC
13 | . | TRBJ1-1 | . | TRBV7-9 | CASSLLGNTEAFF | TGTGCCAGCAGCTTACTGGGGAACACTGAAGCTTTCTTT
14 | TRBD2 | TRBJ2-5 | . | TRBV28 | CASSYRGELETQYF | TGTGCCAGCAGTTATCGGGGGGAGTTAGAGACCCAGTACTTC
13 | TRBD1 | TRBJ2-1 | . | TRBV6-1 | CASSEGQVDQQFF | TGTGCCAGCAGCGAGGGACAGGTCGATCAGCAGTTCTTC
15 | TRBD1 | TRBJ1-5 | . | TRBV7-2 | CASSFRQGGNQPQHF | TGTGCCAGCAGCTTCCGACAGGGAGGGAATCAGCCCCAGCATTTT
14 | . | TRBJ2-7 | . | TRBV7-2 | CASSSGPARGEQYF | TGTGCCAGCAGCTCGGGACCAGCTCGGGGGGAGCAGTACTTC
15 | . | TRBJ2-7 | . | TRBV7-9 | CASSPQELPSYEQYF | TGTGCCAGCAGCCCCCAGGAGCTACCCTCCTACGAGCAGTACTTC
15 | . | TRBJ2-3 | once | TRBV4-2 | CASSQELDSTDTQYF | TGTGCCAGCAGCCAAGAACTTGATAGCACAGATACGCAGTATTTT
14 | . | TRBJ1-2 | . | TRBV19 | CASSSGVRNYGYTF | TGTGCCAGTAGCTCCGGTGTGCGCAACTATGGCTACACCTTC
12 | . | TRBJ1-1 | once | TRBV7-9 | CASSPSMIEAFF | TGTGCCAGCAGCCCCAGCATGATTGAAGCTTTCTTT
14 | . | TRBJ1-5 | . | TRBV28 | CASRVTENNQPQHF | TGTGCCAGCAGGGTGACAGAGAACAATCAGCCCCAGCATTTT
13 | . | TRBJ2-5 | . | TRBV18 | CASSPRGRETQYF | TGTGCCAGCTCACCACGGGGACGGGAGACCCAGTACTTC
13 | . | TRBJ1-2 | . | TRBV5-4 | CASSLGGDYGYTF | TGTGCCAGCAGCTTAGGAGGCGACTATGGCTACACCTTC
11 | . | TRBJ1-1 | . | TRBV28 | CASVVNTEAFF | TGTGCCTCGGTTGTGAACACTGAAGCTTTCTTT
14 | TRBD1 | TRBJ2-5 | . | TRBV11-3 | CASSSGQGEETQYF | TGTGCCAGCAGCTCAGGACAGGGCGAAGAGACCCAGTACTTC
15 | . | TRBJ2-1 | . | TRBV6-5 | CASSFSKYTGDEQFF | TGTGCCAGCAGTTTCTCCAAATACACCGGCGATGAGCAGTTCTTC
10 | . | TRBJ2-7 | few | TRBV27 | CASSPLGQYF | TGTGCCAGCAGTCCCCTCGGGCAGTACTTC
15 | . | TRBJ1-5 | . | TRBV28 | CASSFGGGGDQPQHF | TGTGCCAGCAGTTTTGGGGGCGGCGGTGATCAGCCCCAGCATTTT
14 | . | TRBJ2-2 | . | TRBV5-8 | CASSRTRNTGELFF | TGTGCCAGCAGCCGGACAAGGAACACCGGGGAGCTGTTTTTT
14 | . | TRBJ2-3 | . | TRBV18 | CASSPDRTADTQYF | TGTGCCAGCTCACCTGACAGAACGGCAGATACGCAGTATTTT
12 | . | TRBJ1-5 | few | TRBV28 | CASSPGREPQHF | TGTGCCAGCAGTCCTGGTAGGGAGCCCCAGCATTTT
14 | TRBD2 | TRBJ2-1 | . | TRBV4-2 | CASSQDGLAGEQFF | TGTGCCAGCAGCCAAGACGGACTAGCTGGTGAGCAGTTCTTC
19 | TRBD2 | TRBJ2-5 | . | TRBV7-9 | CASSGGLAGGLRVQETQYF | TGTGCCAGCAGCGGAGGGCTAGCGGGAGGTTTAAGGGTCCAAGAGACCCAGTACTTC
15 | . | TRBJ1-1 | few | TRBV5-1 | CASSLQGEMDTEAFF | TGCGCCAGCAGCCTACAGGGTGAAATGGACACTGAAGCTTTCTTT
14 | . | TRBJ2-7 | . | TRBV5-1 | CASSFLDVGYEQYF | TGCGCCAGCAGCTTCTTGGACGTAGGATACGAGCAGTACTTC
11 | . | TRBJ2-7 | . | TRBV7-6 | CASSLNYEQYF | TGTGCCAGCAGCCTAAACTACGAGCAGTACTTC
15 | . | TRBJ2-7 | . | TRBV5-1 | CASSLGTGISYEQYF | TGCGCCAGCAGCTTGGGTACAGGGATTTCCTACGAGCAGTACTTC
13 | . | TRBJ2-7 | . | TRBV5-6 | CASSLVRAYEQYF | TGTGCCAGCAGCTTGGTCAGGGCTTACGAGCAGTACTTC
17 | . | TRBJ2-4 | . | TRBV28 | CASSPAPTEVAKNIQYF | TGTGCCAGCAGCCCCGCCCCGACAGAAGTAGCCAAAAACATTCAGTACTTC
14 | . | TRBJ1-1 | . | TRBV28 | CASLVLGGRNGAFF | TGTGCCAGCTTAGTGCTGGGCGGACGGAATGGAGCTTTCTTT
15 | TRBD1 | TRBJ2-7 | . | TRBV5-4 | CASSSRDRVNYEQYF | TGTGCCAGCAGCTCCCGGGACAGGGTCAATTACGAGCAGTACTTC
16 | . | TRBJ1-5 | . | TRBV7-6 | CASSSQTGFSNQPQHF | TGTGCCAGCAGCTCTCAGACAGGTTTTAGCAATCAGCCCCAGCATTTT
10 | . | TRBJ1-2 | . | TRBV28 | CATRNYGYTF | TGTGCCACCAGGAACTATGGCTACACCTTC
14 | TRBD2 | TRBJ2-2 | . | TRBV27 | CASRLAVPTGELFF | TGTGCCAGCAGACTAGCGGTGCCCACCGGGGAGCTGTTTTTT
17 | TRBD2 | TRBJ2-3 | . | TRBV5-4 | CASSFPLAGTPADTQYF | TGTGCCAGCAGCTTCCCCCTAGCGGGCACTCCCGCAGATACGCAGTATTTT
19 | TRBD2 | TRBJ2-1 | . | TRBV7-9 | CASSNRTSVKQSSYNEQFF | TGTGCCAGCAGCAACCGGACTAGCGTAAAACAGAGCTCCTACAATGAGCAGTTCTTC
13 | . | TRBJ2-5 | . | TRBV10-1 | CACRRDPEETQYF | TGCGCCTGTAGACGGGACCCAGAGGAGACCCAGTACTTC
14 | . | TRBJ2-3 | . | TRBV7-7 | CASSLAAGIDTQYF | TGTGCCAGCAGCTTAGCAGCAGGAATAGATACGCAGTATTTT
13 | . | TRBJ2-2 | once | TRBV19 | CASMWRNTGELFF | TGTGCCAGTATGTGGCGGAACACCGGGGAGCTGTTTTTT
13 | . | TRBJ1-1 | . | TRBV27 | CASSLLRDTEAFF | TGTGCCAGCAGTTTATTAAGGGACACTGAAGCTTTCTTT
16 | TRBD2 | TRBJ2-7 | . | TRBV19 | CASSLGLAGGFPEQYF | TGTGCCAGTAGTCTGGGACTAGCGGGAGGCTTCCCCGAGCAGTACTTC
16 | . | TRBJ1-2 | . | TRBV28 | CASNAGGRSPTYGYTF | TGTGCCAGCAACGCTGGTGGGAGATCCCCGACCTATGGCTACACCTTC
15 | . | TRBJ1-3 | . | TRBV10-3 | CAISDGQLSGNTIYF | TGTGCCATCAGCGATGGACAGCTCTCTGGAAACACCATATATTTT
15 | . | TRBJ2-1 | once | TRBV27 | CASSWDESSYNEQFF | TGTGCCAGCAGCTGGGACGAGAGCTCCTACAATGAGCAGTTCTTC
15 | TRBD2 | TRBJ2-1 | once | TRBV30 | CAWSKRGAYGDEQFF | TGTGCCTGGAGCAAGCGGGGGGCTTACGGTGATGAGCAGTTCTTC